A single sample is the source of the 29 T cell receptor beta chains below, sequenced in a study of T-cell reconstitution after alpha-beta-depleted transplantation in children. Preparation of the TCRbeta library was carried out with unique molecular identifiers. TCRdb re-analysed the PCR reads in MiXCR, keeping a single row per CDR3 protein. The sample includes roughly 500,000 distinct CDR3 sequences, less than 35% of them seen just once. The starting material was PBMCs from the stem cell graft donor, obtained from the stem cell graft. These receptors all stem from a human donor who donated a stem cell graft to a child with aplastic anemia.

This clonotype has only a few counts. The CDR3 loop reads CASRPDSLSNQPQHF. The CDR3, as DNA: TGTGCCAGCAGACCGGACAGTCTTAGCAATCAGCCCCAGCATTTT. The chain uses TRBV6-4 and TRBJ1-5, with D maybe TRBD1 (6 bases). V lost 6 bases, J lost 0 bases, and 12 bases lay in between. CDR3 length: 15 residues. Germline CDR1 is MRHNA and CDR2 is SNTAGT.

V gene TRBV6-4 combines with J gene TRBJ1-2; tentatively, D is TRBD1 (6 bases). Germline-derived CDR1 and CDR2 are MRHNA and SNTAGT. The V end was cut by 4 bases, the J end by 2 bases, with 14 bases between. This CDR3 is 15 amino acids long. CDR3: CASSVTGHPNYGYTF. CDR3 coding DNA: TGTGCCAGCAGTGTAACGGGACACCCCAACTATGGCTACACCTTC.

The chain carries TRBV6-1 and TRBJ2-5; D is unresolved. V was clipped by 6 bases and J by 4 bases, with 15 bases between them. The CDR3 spans 14 residues. Looked up from germline, CDR1 is MNHNS and CDR2 is SASEGT. Here the CDR3 reads CASRTTSMGETQYF. CDR3 nucleotides: TGTGCCAGCAGGACGACAAGTATGGGAGAGACCCAGTACTTC.

The V call is TRBV16, the J call TRBJ2-5; no definite D call. The CDR3 is 13 amino acids. V lost 2 bases to trimming and J lost 7 bases, with 11 bases between them. CDR1 KGHSY and CDR2 FQNENV come from the germline V gene. Here the CDR3 DNA reads TGTGCCAGCAGCCAAGCTACCTCCCGGACCCAGTACTTC. It specifies CASSQATSRTQYF.

This rearrangement joins TRBV5-1 to TRBJ2-4; D ambiguous. The CDR3 length is 16 residues. V lost 2 bases to trimming and J lost 2 bases, with 14 bases between them. CDR1 SGHRS and CDR2 YFSETQ come from the germline V gene. CDR3 loop: CASSFLIRASKNIQYF. The CDR3 coding sequence is TGCGCCAGCAGCTTCTTGATTCGAGCCTCCAAAAACATTCAGTACTTC.

This clonotype was observed a handful of times. The rearrangement uses TRBV5-1 and TRBJ2-1; 9 positions agree with TRBD2. The CDR3 has 18 residues. Germline V gene sequence: CDR1 SGHRS, CDR2 YFSETQ. J gave up 6 bases and V 0 bases, and 13 bases lay outside the gene matches. The CDR3 coding sequence is TGCGCCAGCAGCTTGGGCCATACAGCGGGAGGAATACGCAATGAGCAGTTCTTC. It encodes CASSLGHTAGGIRNEQFF.

V usage is TRBV5-1 and J usage is TRBJ1-1; D remains unclear. Germline CDR1 SGHRS, CDR2 YFSETQ. The CDR3 has 16 residues. V lost 1 base to trimming and J lost 0 bases, with 13 bases between them. The CDR3, as DNA: TGCGCCAGCAGCTTGTACGGAGATCACATGAACACTGAAGCTTTCTTT. Amino acids: CASSLYGDHMNTEAFF.

The chain carries TRBV7-9 and TRBJ1-1; D gene ambiguous. CDR1 and CDR2 from the germline V gene are SEHNR and FQNEAQ (reference sequence). The CDR3 is made up of 14 amino acids. The V and J ends lost 0 bases and 6 bases respectively, with 11 bases between them. The chain's CDR3 is CASSLARKAAEAFF. The DNA of the CDR3 is TGTGCCAGCAGCTTAGCGCGTAAGGCGGCTGAAGCTTTCTTT.

The chain links TRBV7-8 to TRBJ2-2; D not certain. The CDR3 has 14 residues. Germline-derived CDR1 and CDR2 are SGHVS and FQNEAQ. V lost 5 bases, J lost 4 bases, and 11 bases lay in between. CDR3 protein: CASSLGTFTGELFF. CDR3 sequence (DNA): TGTGCCAGCAGCCTCGGTACCTTCACCGGGGAGCTGTTTTTT.

V is TRBV12-3 or TRBV12-4 and J is TRBJ1-1, with 12 bases that match TRBD1. The J segment lost 3 bases and the V segment lost 5 bases, leaving 4 bases of the junction unmatched. The CDR3 totals 15 residues. The CDR3, as DNA: TGTGCCAGCAGTCCGGGACAGGGGGCCTACACTGAAGCTTTCTTT. The encoded protein is CASSPGQGAYTEAFF.

The rearrangement joins TRBV20-1 to TRBJ1-1, with 9 bases fitting TRBD1. Germline-derived CDR1 and CDR2 are DFQATT and SNEGSKA (reference sequence). The V gene end was trimmed by 3 bases and the J gene end by 1 base; junction bases not matched to a gene: 9. CDR3 length equals 16 residues. In DNA form, the CDR3 reads TGCAGTGCTAGGCCTAACAGGGGGCAAACGAACACTGAAGCTTTCTTT. This gives the protein CSARPNRGQTNTEAFF.

The chain links TRBV27 to TRBJ1-1; no clear D gene. V gave up 0 bases and J gave up 7 bases, with 9 bases separating them. CDR1 and CDR2 from the germline V gene are MNHEY and SMNVEV (reference sequence). The CDR3 is made up of 13 amino acids. The CDR3 nucleotides read TGTGCCAGCAGTTTATCGGGTAGTAATGAAGCTTTCTTT. It encodes CASSLSGSNEAFF.

This chain connects TRBV5-5 to TRBJ1-5; a weak D match, TRBD1 (6 bases). The CDR3 consists of 15 residues. Per the germline V gene, CDR1 is SGHKS and CDR2 is YYEKEE (reference sequence). Trimming stripped 1 base from V and 2 bases from J, with 10 bases between. CDR3 sequence reads: CASSLLGGGNQPQHF. In DNA form, the CDR3 reads TGTGCCAGCAGCTTGTTAGGGGGAGGCAATCAGCCCCAGCATTTT. The complete variable domain, with remaining parts taken from reference TRBV5-5 and TRBJ1-5, reads DAGVTQSPTHLIKTRGQQVTLRCSPISGHKSVSWYQQVLGQGPQFIFQYYEKEERGRGNFPDRFSARQFPNYSSELNVNALLLGDSALYLCASSLLGGGNQPQHFGDGTRLSIL.

There are a few counts of this clonotype. This chain uses TRBV7-6 with TRBJ1-2, with 7 bases that match TRBD1. Trimming at V came to 4 bases and at J to 4 bases, leaving 6 bases not matched to a gene. The CDR3 runs 14 residues. Per germline, CDR1 SGHVS and CDR2 FNYEAQ. The CDR3, as DNA: TGTGCCAGCAGCTCCGGGACAGCGGTCTATGGCTACACCTTC. It encodes CASSSGTAVYGYTF.

The V and J genes are TRBV29-1 and TRBJ2-2, with a possible D match to TRBD1 (6 bases). The CDR3 runs 13 residues. V lost 3 bases to trimming and J lost 3 bases, with 8 bases between them. CDR1 is SQVTM, CDR2 ANQGSEA, per germline. CDR3 coding DNA: TGCAGCGTTGAGCCAGGGGACACCGGGGAGCTGTTTTTT. This codes for CSVEPGDTGELFF.

This clonotype was seen only a few times. The CDR3 DNA is TGTGCCAGCAGTTTGACTAGCGGACAAGAGACCCAGTACTTC. This codes for CASSLTSGQETQYF. V and J are TRBV12-3 or TRBV12-4 and TRBJ2-5; 9 bases are a match to TRBD2. The CDR3 covers 14 residues. Germline trimming cut 3 bases from V and 2 bases from J; bases unmatched to any gene: 1.

V gene TRBV20-1 combines with J gene TRBJ1-2; no clear D. V gave up 8 bases and J gave up 0 bases, with 16 bases separating them. CDR1 and CDR2 from the germline V gene are DFQATT and SNEGSKA (reference sequence). CDR3 length: 14 amino acids. For the CDR3, the DNA is TGCAGTCCCTATTCCGGGTCGCCTAACTATGGCTACACCTTC. Amino acids: CSPYSGSPNYGYTF.

The chain carries TRBV20-1 and TRBJ2-2; tentatively, D is TRBD2 (6 bases). Trimming shortened V by 5 bases and J by 7 bases, and 14 bases separated the two germline ends. Germline V gene sequence: CDR1 DFQATT, CDR2 SNEGSKA (reference sequence). This CDR3 is built from 13 residues. The CDR3 region is CSAGTPLDGELFF. DNA for the CDR3: TGCAGTGCTGGGACTCCTTTGGACGGGGAGCTGTTTTTT.

The rearrangement uses TRBV29-1 and TRBJ1-2; D is perhaps TRBD1 (5 bases). V shed 7 bases and J shed 3 bases, with 21 bases lying between them. This CDR3 contains 15 residues. The V gene's germline CDR1 is SQVTM and CDR2 ANQGSEA. The CDR3 coding sequence is TGCAGCGCTGGGACCGGGAAGGGTAGGGACTATGGCTACACCTTC. It is translated as CSAGTGKGRDYGYTF.

The V gene is TRBV28, the J gene TRBJ2-2, with 7 positions matching TRBD1. Trimming removed 10 bases from V and 2 bases from J; junction bases left unmatched: 1. Germline loops: CDR1 MDHEN, CDR2 SYDVKM. The CDR3 is made up of 12 amino acids. In DNA, the CDR3 is TGTGCCAACAGGGGAAACACCGGGGAGCTGTTTTTT. This gives the protein CANRGNTGELFF.

The gene calls are TRBV19 and TRBJ2-1; D is possibly TRBD1 or TRBD2 (5 bases each). Germline loops: CDR1 LNHDA, CDR2 SQIVND (reference sequence). Trimming pared 10 bases from V and 0 bases from J, leaving 16 bases between. The CDR3 consists of 15 residues. CDR3 in amino acids: CATHIIGGSYNEQFF. The CDR3 coding sequence is TGTGCCACCCACATTATTGGGGGCTCCTACAATGAGCAGTTCTTC. The full variable domain, its missing parts supplied by reference TRBV19 and TRBJ2-1, is DGGITQSPKYLFRKEGQNVTLSCEQNLNHDAMYWYRQDPGQGLRLIYYSQIVNDFQKGDIAEGYSVSREKKESFPLTVTSAQKNPTAFYLCATHIIGGSYNEQFFGPGTRLTVL.

V usage is TRBV29-1 and J usage is TRBJ1-2; tentatively, D is TRBD1 (5 bases). Germline loops: CDR1 SQVTM, CDR2 ANQGSEA. Between the trimmed V and J ends, which lost 6 bases and 2 bases, there was a span of 16 bases. The CDR3 is made up of 14 amino acids. The CDR3 sequence: CSVDLRAGNYGYTF. CDR3 coding DNA: TGCAGCGTAGACCTCCGGGCAGGGAACTATGGCTACACCTTC.

This clonotype turned up a few times. The chain employs TRBV28 and TRBJ2-7, with TRBD1 matching 7 bases. Trimming cost V 10 bases and J 2 bases; bases outside gene matches: 8. Per the germline V gene, CDR1 is MDHEN and CDR2 is SYDVKM. This CDR3 is built from 13 residues. The CDR3 protein is CAIAPGQTYEQYF. Here the CDR3 DNA reads TGTGCCATCGCCCCGGGACAGACCTACGAGCAGTACTTC.

Only a few counts were recorded for this clonotype. The gene calls are TRBV4-3 and TRBJ2-3; tentative D call: TRBD1 (6 bases). Germline CDR1 LGHNA, CDR2 YSLEER. V lost 4 bases to trimming and J lost 0 bases, with 14 bases between them. The length of the CDR3 is 16 residues. The CDR3 sequence is CASSRQTGSSTDTQYF. CDR3 sequence (DNA): TGCGCCAGCAGCCGACAAACAGGGTCTAGCACAGATACGCAGTATTTT.

As for this clonotype: One end of the junction fails to match germline, which may point to a read error. The rearrangement uses TRBV6-1 and TRBJ1-1, with D unclear. The CDR3 runs to 15 residues. Per germline, CDR1 MNHNS and CDR2 SASEGT. The CDR3 protein is CASREDHNDITEAFF. Here the CDR3 DNA reads TGTGCCAGCAGGGAAGACCACAACGACATCACTGAAGCTTTCTTT.

This clonotype appeared a single time. This chain connects TRBV5-1 to TRBJ2-3, with TRBD2 matching over 7 bases. The J segment lost 5 bases and the V segment lost 0 bases, leaving 6 bases of the junction unmatched. Per germline, CDR1 SGHRS and CDR2 YFSETQ. The CDR3 is 15 residues long. The CDR3 here is CASSLAAASGDTQYF. The CDR3 nucleotides read TGCGCCAGCAGCTTGGCCGCGGCTAGCGGAGATACGCAGTATTTT.

This rearrangement joins TRBV12-3 or TRBV12-4 to TRBJ1-6; TRBD1 agrees at 7 bases. Trimming took 6 bases from V and 0 from J; bases not matched to a gene: 14. CDR3 length equals 19 residues. CDR3 sequence (DNA): TGTGCCAGCAGGGGGAACGAGGACAGGCTAAGCTCCTATAATTCACCCCTCCACTTT. This encodes CASRGNEDRLSSYNSPLHF.

The chain joins TRBV5-4 to TRBJ1-2, with 9 bases fitting TRBD1. CDR1 and CDR2 from the germline V gene are SGHNT and YYREEE (reference sequence). V lost 0 bases and J lost 7; bases outside the gene matches: 4. This CDR3 is built from 14 residues. Here the CDR3 DNA reads TGTGCCAGCAGCTTGGGGACAGGGGCAGGTGGCTACACCTTC. This encodes CASSLGTGAGGYTF.

V and J are TRBV5-1 and TRBJ1-2; TRBD1 is a possible D gene (6 bases). Germline loops: CDR1 SGHRS, CDR2 YFSETQ. The CDR3 sequence is 17 residues long. V dropped 0 bases and J dropped 1 base, with 16 bases sitting between them. In DNA, the CDR3 is TGCGCCAGCAGCTTGGATGGGGGGGGCGCGTTTAACTATGGCTACACCTTC. Its protein is CASSLDGGGAFNYGYTF. The full variable domain, its missing parts supplied by reference TRBV5-1 and TRBJ1-2, is KAGVTQTPRYLIKTRGQQVTLSCSPISGHRSVSWYQQTPGQGLQFLFEYFSETQRNKGNFPGRFSGRQFSNSRSEMNVSTLELGDSALYLCASSLDGGGAFNYGYTFGSGTRLTVV.